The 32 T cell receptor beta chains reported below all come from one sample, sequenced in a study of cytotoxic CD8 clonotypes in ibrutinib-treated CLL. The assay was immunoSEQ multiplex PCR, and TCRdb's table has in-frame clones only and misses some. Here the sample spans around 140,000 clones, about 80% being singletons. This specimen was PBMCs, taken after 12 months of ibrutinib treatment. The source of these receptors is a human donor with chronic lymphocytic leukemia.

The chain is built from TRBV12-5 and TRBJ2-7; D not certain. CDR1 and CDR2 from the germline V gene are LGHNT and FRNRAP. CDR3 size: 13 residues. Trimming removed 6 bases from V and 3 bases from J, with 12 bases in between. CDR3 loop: CASGSLAVYEQYF. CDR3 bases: TGTGCTAGTGGATCCCTCGCGGTCTACGAGCAGTACTTC.

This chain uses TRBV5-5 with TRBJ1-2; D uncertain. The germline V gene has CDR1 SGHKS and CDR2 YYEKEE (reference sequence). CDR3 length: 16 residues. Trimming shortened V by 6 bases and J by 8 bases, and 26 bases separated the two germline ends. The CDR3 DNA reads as TGTGCCAGCACAGCCCCCCGAGCGGTCTGGGGTGAAGGCTACACCTTC. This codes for CASTAPRAVWGEGYTF.

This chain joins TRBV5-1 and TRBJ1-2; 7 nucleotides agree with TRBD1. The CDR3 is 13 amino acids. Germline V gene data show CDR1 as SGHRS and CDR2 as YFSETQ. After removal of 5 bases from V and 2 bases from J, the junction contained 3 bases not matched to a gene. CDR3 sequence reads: CASRSTGNYGYTF. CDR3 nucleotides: TGCGCCAGCAGATCGACAGGGAACTATGGCTACACCTTC. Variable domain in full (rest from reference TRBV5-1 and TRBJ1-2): KAGVTQTPRYLIKTRGQQVTLSCSPISGHRSVSWYQQTPGQGLQFLFEYFSETQRNKGNFPGRFSGRQFSNSRSEMNVSTLELGDSALYLCASRSTGNYGYTFGSGTRLTVV.

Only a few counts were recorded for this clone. The CDR3 region has the DNA TGTGCCAGCAGCTTAGAGACAGGGGACTATGGCTACACCTTC. Its protein is CASSLETGDYGYTF. The chain recombines TRBV7-9 with TRBJ1-2; 8 nucleotides align to TRBD1. CDR3 length: 14 amino acids. Germline values: CDR1 SEHNR, CDR2 FQNEAQ (reference sequence). The trim removed 1 base at V and 3 bases at J, leaving 1 base unmatched.

In DNA form, the CDR3 reads TGTGCCAGCAGCTACGACAGGGGGAAGGATGAGCAGTTCTTC. As protein: CASSYDRGKDEQFF. The V call is TRBV7-2, the J call TRBJ2-1, with 9 bases matching TRBD1. Germline V lookup: CDR1 SGHTA, CDR2 FQGNSA. The CDR3 spans 14 residues. J was trimmed by 8 bases and V by 4 bases; bases with no gene match: 6.

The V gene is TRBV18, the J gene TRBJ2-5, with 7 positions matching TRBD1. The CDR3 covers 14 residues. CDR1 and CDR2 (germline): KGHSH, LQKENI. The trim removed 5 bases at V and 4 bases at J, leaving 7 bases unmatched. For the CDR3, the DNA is TGTGCCAGCTCATCCGGGACAGCAGGAGAGACCCAGTACTTC. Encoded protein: CASSSGTAGETQYF.

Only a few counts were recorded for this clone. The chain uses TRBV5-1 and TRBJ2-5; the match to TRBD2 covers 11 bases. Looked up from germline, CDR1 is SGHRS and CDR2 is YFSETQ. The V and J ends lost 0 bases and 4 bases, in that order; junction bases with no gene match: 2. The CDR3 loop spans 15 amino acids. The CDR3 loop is CASSLGLAGSETQYF. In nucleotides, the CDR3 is TGCGCCAGCAGCTTGGGACTAGCGGGATCAGAGACCCAGTACTTC.

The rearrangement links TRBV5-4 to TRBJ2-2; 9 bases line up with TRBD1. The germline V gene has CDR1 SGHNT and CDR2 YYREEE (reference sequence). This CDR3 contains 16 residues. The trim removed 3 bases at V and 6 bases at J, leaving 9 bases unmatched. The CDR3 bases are TGTGCCAGCAGCTCCCTCGGACAGGGGAGGTCCGGGGAGCTGTTTTTT. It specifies CASSSLGQGRSGELFF.

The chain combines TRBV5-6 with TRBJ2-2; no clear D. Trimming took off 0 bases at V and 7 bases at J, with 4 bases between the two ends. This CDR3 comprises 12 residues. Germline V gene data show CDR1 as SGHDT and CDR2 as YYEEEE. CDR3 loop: CASSLAVGELFF. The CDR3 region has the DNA TGTGCCAGCAGCTTGGCCGTCGGGGAGCTGTTTTTT.

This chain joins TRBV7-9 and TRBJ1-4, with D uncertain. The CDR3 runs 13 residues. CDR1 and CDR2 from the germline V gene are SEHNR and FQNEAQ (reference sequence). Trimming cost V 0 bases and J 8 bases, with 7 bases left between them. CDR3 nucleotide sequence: TGTGCCAGCAGCTTAGCGCTAGGGGAAAAACTGTTTTTT. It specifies CASSLALGEKLFF. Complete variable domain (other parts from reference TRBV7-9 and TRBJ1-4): DTGVSQNPRHKITKRGQNVTFRCDPISEHNRLYWYRQTLGQGPEFLTYFQNEAQLEKSRLLSDRFSAERPKGSFSTLEIQRTEQGDSAMYLCASSLALGEKLFFGSGTQLSVL.

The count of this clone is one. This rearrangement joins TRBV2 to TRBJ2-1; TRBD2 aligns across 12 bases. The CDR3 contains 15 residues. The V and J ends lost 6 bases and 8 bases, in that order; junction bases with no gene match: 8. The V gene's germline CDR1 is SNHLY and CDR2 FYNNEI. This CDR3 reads CASSATSGGGDEQFF. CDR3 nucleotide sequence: TGTGCCAGCAGCGCGACTAGCGGGGGCGGGGATGAGCAGTTCTTC.

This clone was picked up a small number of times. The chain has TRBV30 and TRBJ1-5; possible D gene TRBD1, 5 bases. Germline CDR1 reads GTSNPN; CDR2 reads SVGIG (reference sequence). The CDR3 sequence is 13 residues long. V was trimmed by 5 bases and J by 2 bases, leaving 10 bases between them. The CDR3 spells CAWAGLGNQPQHF. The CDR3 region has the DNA TGTGCCTGGGCAGGGTTGGGCAATCAGCCCCAGCATTTT.

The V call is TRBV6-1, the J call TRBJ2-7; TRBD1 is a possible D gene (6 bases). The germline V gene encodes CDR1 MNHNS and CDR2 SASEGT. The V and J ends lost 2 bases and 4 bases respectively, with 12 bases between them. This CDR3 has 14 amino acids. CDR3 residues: CASSEFQGSYEQYF. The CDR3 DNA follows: TGTGCCAGCAGTGAATTTCAGGGGTCTTACGAGCAGTACTTC.

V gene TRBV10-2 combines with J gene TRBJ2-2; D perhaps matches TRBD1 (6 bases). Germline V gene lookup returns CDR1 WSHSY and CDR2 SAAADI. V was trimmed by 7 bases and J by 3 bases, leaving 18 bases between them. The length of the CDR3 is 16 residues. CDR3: CASKGISRGDTGELFF. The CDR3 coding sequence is TGCGCCAGCAAAGGGATCTCCAGGGGAGACACCGGGGAGCTGTTTTTT.

The DNA of the CDR3 is TGTGCCAGCAGTGAAGCGGTAGTACCACAGCGGTCCTACGAGCAGTACTTC. This sequence encodes CASSEAVVPQRSYEQYF. V is TRBV6-1 and J is TRBJ2-7; D is possibly TRBD2 (5 bases). The length of the CDR3 is 17 residues. Looked up from germline, CDR1 is MNHNS and CDR2 is SASEGT. V lost 0 bases to trimming and J lost 1 base, with 16 bases between them.

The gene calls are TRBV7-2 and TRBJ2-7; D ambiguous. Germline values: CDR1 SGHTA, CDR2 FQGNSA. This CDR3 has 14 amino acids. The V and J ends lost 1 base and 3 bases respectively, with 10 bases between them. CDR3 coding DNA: TGTGCCAGCAGCTTAGTAGGAAGGGACTACGAGCAGTACTTC. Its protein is CASSLVGRDYEQYF.

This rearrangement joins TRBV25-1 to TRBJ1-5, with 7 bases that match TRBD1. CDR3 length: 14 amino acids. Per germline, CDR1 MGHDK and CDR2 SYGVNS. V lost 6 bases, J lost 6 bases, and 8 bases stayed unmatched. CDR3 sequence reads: CASSEQGLGQPQHF. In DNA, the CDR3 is TGTGCCAGCAGCGAACAGGGGTTGGGTCAGCCCCAGCATTTT.

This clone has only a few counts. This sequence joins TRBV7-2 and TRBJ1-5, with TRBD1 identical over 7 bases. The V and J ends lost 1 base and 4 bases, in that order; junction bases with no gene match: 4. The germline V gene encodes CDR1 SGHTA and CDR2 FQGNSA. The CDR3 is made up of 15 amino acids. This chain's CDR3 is CASSLDGTENQPQHF. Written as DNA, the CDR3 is TGTGCCAGCAGCTTAGATGGGACAGAGAATCAGCCCCAGCATTTT.

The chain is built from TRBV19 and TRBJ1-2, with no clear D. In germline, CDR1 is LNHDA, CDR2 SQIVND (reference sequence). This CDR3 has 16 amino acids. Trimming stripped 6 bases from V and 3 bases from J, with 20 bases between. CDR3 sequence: CASRARRLDGHYGYTF. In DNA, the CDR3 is TGTGCCAGTAGGGCGAGGCGGCTAGACGGACACTATGGCTACACCTTC.

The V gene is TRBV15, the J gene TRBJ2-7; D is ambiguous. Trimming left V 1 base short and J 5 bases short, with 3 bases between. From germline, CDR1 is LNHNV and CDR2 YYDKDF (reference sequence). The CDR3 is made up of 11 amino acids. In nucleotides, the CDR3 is TGTGCCACCAGCAGAGCCCACGAGCAGTACTTC. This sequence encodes CATSRAHEQYF.

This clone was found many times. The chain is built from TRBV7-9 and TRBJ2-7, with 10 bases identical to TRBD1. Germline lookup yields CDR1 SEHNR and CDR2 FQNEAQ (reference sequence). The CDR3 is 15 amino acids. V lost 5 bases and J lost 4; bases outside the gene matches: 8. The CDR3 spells CASSPRDRGLYEQYF. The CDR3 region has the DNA TGTGCCAGCAGCCCCCGGGACAGGGGTTTGTACGAGCAGTACTTC. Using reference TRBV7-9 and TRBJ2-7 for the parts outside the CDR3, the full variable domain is DTGVSQNPRHKITKRGQNVTFRCDPISEHNRLYWYRQTLGQGPEFLTYFQNEAQLEKSRLLSDRFSAERPKGSFSTLEIQRTEQGDSAMYLCASSPRDRGLYEQYFGPGTRLTVT.

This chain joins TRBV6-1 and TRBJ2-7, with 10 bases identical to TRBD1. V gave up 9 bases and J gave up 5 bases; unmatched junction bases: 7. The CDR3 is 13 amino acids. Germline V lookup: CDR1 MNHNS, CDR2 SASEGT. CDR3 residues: CASGTGVTNEQYF. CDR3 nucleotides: TGTGCCAGTGGGACAGGGGTTACGAACGAGCAGTACTTC.

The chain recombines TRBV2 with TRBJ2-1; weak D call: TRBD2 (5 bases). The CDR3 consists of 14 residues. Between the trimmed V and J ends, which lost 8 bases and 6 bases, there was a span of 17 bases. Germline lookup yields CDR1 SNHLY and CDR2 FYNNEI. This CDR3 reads CASGYILEANEQFF. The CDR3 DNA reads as TGTGCCAGCGGCTATATACTAGAAGCCAATGAGCAGTTCTTC.

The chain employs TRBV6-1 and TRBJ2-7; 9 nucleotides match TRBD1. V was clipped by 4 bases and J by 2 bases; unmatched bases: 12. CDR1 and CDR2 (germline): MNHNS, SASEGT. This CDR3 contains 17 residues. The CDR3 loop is CASSALPGQGGTYEQYF. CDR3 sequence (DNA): TGTGCCAGCAGTGCCTTACCGGGACAGGGAGGAACCTACGAGCAGTACTTC.

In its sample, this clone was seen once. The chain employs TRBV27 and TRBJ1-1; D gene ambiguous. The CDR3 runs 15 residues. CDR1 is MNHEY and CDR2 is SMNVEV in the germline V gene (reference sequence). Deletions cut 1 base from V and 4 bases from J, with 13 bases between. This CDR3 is CASSLFWGPTTEAFF. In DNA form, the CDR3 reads TGTGCCAGCAGTTTATTCTGGGGTCCGACCACTGAAGCTTTCTTT.

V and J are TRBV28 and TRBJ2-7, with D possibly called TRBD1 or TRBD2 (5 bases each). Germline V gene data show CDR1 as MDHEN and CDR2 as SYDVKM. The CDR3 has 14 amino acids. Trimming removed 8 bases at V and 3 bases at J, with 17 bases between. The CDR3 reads CASGRVGVGYEQYF. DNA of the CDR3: TGTGCCAGCGGCCGGGTGGGGGTCGGCTACGAGCAGTACTTC.

Written as DNA, the CDR3 is TGTGCCAGCTCCCTCGGACGATCCTACGAGCAGTACTTC. This encodes CASSLGRSYEQYF. The chain joins TRBV18 to TRBJ2-7; D call uncertain. The CDR3 sequence is 13 residues long. CDR1 is KGHSH, CDR2 LQKENI, per germline. The V end was cut by 6 bases, the J end by 1 base, with 10 bases between. Full variable domain (missing parts from reference TRBV18 and TRBJ2-7): NAGVMQNPRHLVRRRGQEARLRCSPMKGHSHVYWYRQLPEEGLKFMVYLQKENIIDESGMPKERFSAEFPKEGPSILRIQQVVRGDSAAYFCASSLGRSYEQYFGPGTRLTVT.

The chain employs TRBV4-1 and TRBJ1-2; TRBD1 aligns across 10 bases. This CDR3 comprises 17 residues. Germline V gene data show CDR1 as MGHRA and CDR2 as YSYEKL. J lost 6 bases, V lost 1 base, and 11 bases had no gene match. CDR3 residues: CASSQVDRGQPLNGYTF. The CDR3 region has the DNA TGCGCCAGCAGCCAAGTAGACAGGGGGCAGCCTTTGAATGGCTACACCTTC.

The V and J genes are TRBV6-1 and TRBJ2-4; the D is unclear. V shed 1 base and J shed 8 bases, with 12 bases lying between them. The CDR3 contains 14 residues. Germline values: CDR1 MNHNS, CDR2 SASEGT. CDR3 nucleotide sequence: TGTGCCAGCAGTGAAGTGGTGGGTGGATACATTCAGTACTTC. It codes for CASSEVVGGYIQYF.

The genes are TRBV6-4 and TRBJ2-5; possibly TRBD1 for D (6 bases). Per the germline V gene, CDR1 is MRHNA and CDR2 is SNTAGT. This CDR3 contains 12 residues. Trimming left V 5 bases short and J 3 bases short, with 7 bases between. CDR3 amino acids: CASSTGKETQYF. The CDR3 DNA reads TGTGCCAGCAGTACAGGGAAAGAGACCCAGTACTTC.

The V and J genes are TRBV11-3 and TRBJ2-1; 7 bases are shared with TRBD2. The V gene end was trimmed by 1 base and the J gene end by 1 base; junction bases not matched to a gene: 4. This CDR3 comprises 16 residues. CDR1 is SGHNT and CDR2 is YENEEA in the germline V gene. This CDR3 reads CASSLVPAGSYNEQFF. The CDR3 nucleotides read TGTGCCAGCAGCTTAGTTCCAGCGGGATCCTACAATGAGCAGTTCTTC. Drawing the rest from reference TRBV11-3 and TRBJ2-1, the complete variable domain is EAGVVQSPRYKIIEKKQPVAFWCNPISGHNTLYWYLQNLGQGPELLIRYENEEAVDDSQLPKDRFSAERLKGVDSTLKIQPAELGDSAVYLCASSLVPAGSYNEQFFGPGTRLTVL.

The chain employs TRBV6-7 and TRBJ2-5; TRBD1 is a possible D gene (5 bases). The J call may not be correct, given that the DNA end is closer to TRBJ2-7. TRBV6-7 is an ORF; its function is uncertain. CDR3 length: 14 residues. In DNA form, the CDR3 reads TGTGCCAGCAGATCAGGGCGGTGCTCCTACGAGCAGTACTTC. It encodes CASRSGRCSYEQYF.